Below, 10 T cell receptor beta chains from the same sample are listed, as sequenced in a study of T cell responses to AZD1222 COVID-19 vaccine. Repertoires were generated with immunoSEQ multiplex PCR, while TCRdb's copy carries only in-frame clones and drops some. The sample holds more than 150,000 clones, 80% to 95% seen once. The specimen was peripheral blood, collected 28 days after the second AZD1222 dose. These TCRs come from an adult who received the AZD1222 COVID-19 vaccine.

V gene TRBV28 combines with J gene TRBJ1-6, with D possibly matching TRBD1 (5 bases). Germline V gene lookup returns CDR1 MDHEN and CDR2 SYDVKM. The CDR3 has 14 residues. Trimming shortened V by 5 bases and J by 5 bases, and 10 bases separated the two germline ends. The CDR3 protein is CASSRQMNNSPLHF. The CDR3 region has the DNA TGTGCCAGCAGTAGACAGATGAATAATTCACCCCTCCACTTT.

The chain combines TRBV5-4 with TRBJ1-5, with 9 bases fitting TRBD1. The V gene end was trimmed by 4 bases and the J gene end by 4 bases; junction bases not matched to a gene: 9. The germline gives CDR1 SGHNT, CDR2 YYREEE (reference sequence). The CDR3 contains 16 residues. CDR3 loop: CASSRTGALVNQPQHF. CDR3 DNA sequence: TGTGCCAGCAGCCGGACAGGGGCGCTAGTAAATCAGCCCCAGCATTTT.

As DNA, the CDR3 is TGTGCCATCATGCCAAGGCGGGGTGGGTACGAGCAGTACTTC. It codes for CAIMPRRGGYEQYF. The J gene is TRBJ2-7, the V gene TRBV10-3; tentative D call: TRBD2 (6 bases). The ends were cut back, 7 bases at V and 4 bases at J, with 17 bases in the middle. The CDR3 spans 14 residues. The germline gives CDR1 ENHRY, CDR2 SYGVKD.

The chain has TRBV3-1 (or the pseudogene TRBV3-2) and TRBJ2-7, with TRBD1 matching 9 bases. The germline V gene has CDR1 LGHDT and CDR2 YNNKEL (reference sequence). The CDR3 covers 15 residues. V gave up 4 bases and J gave up 4 bases; unmatched junction bases: 8. The CDR3 sequence is CASSLYGDREYEQYF. The DNA of the CDR3 is TGTGCCAGCAGCCTATACGGGGACAGGGAGTACGAGCAGTACTTC.

This clone was detected once. This chain joins TRBV5-6 and TRBJ1-2; 7 bases are shared with TRBD1. The CDR3 length is 15 residues. The V segment lost 4 bases and the J segment 6 bases; nucleotides outside the gene matches: 12. Germline V gene data show CDR1 as SGHDT and CDR2 as YYEEEE. DNA of the CDR3: TGTGCCAGCAGCGTACTGGACAGGTCGGCGGATGGCTACACCTTC. Translated: CASSVLDRSADGYTF.

This sequence joins TRBV5-8 and TRBJ1-3; unclear D gene. CDR3 length: 15 residues. CDR1 and CDR2 (germline): SGHTS, YDEGEE. V lost 4 bases to trimming and J lost 4 bases, with 15 bases between them. CDR3: CASSRNAGPGNTIYF. The DNA for the CDR3 is TGTGCCAGCAGCCGCAATGCAGGCCCCGGAAACACCATATATTTT.

The rearrangement joins TRBV3-1 (or the pseudogene TRBV3-2) to TRBJ2-2, with 9 bases identical to TRBD2. The CDR3 length is 16 residues. The V segment lost 1 base and the J segment 7 bases; nucleotides outside the gene matches: 7. Germline V CDR1 and CDR2: LGHDT, YNNKEL (reference sequence). CDR3 sequence: CASSQARLAVGGELFF. The DNA of the CDR3 is TGTGCCAGCAGCCAAGCCCGACTAGCGGTAGGCGGGGAGCTGTTTTTT.

The CDR3 region has the DNA TGTGCCAGCAGTTTACCAGGGCCTGGGAGCTACGAGCAGTACTTC. Protein: CASSLPGPGSYEQYF. The gene calls are TRBV28 and TRBJ2-7; D may correspond to TRBD1 or TRBD2 (5 bases each). This CDR3 spans 15 amino acids. Deletions cut 2 bases from V and 3 bases from J, with 14 bases between. The germline V gene encodes CDR1 MDHEN and CDR2 SYDVKM.

This rearrangement joins TRBV5-1 to TRBJ2-1, with D perhaps TRBD2 (6 bases). The germline gives CDR1 SGHRS, CDR2 YFSETQ. The CDR3 covers 14 residues. Trimming removed 0 bases from V and 8 bases from J, with 12 bases in between. CDR3 region: CASSLESGVDEQFF. Written as DNA, the CDR3 is TGCGCCAGCAGCTTGGAGTCGGGGGTTGATGAGCAGTTCTTC.

The chain combines TRBV18 with TRBJ1-1; 8 positions match TRBD1. Looked up from germline, CDR1 is KGHSH and CDR2 is LQKENI. This CDR3 spans 13 amino acids. V lost 8 bases and J lost 2; bases outside the gene matches: 4. The CDR3 DNA is TGTGCCAGCGCAGACAGGGGTAACACTGAAGCTTTCTTT. Residues: CASADRGNTEAFF.